This TCR beta chain was identified in a study of T cells in Graves' hyperthyroidism and ophthalmopathy. Germline CDR1 reads SNHLY; CDR2 reads FYNNEI. The CDR3 is 15 residues long. J gave up 0 bases and V 8 bases, and 6 bases lay outside the gene matches. TCR beta CDR3 sequences were amplified from RNA transcripts. A first-round RT-PCR of the TCR CDR3 used the HTBI primer set. TCRdb re-analysed the multiplex PCR reads in MiXCR, keeping a single row per CDR3 protein. This table has around 350,000 distinct CDR3 sequences, approximately 17% appearing once. This sequence originates from a woman aged 30 to 39 with Graves' hyperthyroidism that later progressed to Graves' ophthalmopathy. This sequence joins TRBV2 and TRBJ2-4; 8 bases line up with TRBD2. The material sequenced was blood. The CDR3, as DNA: TGTGCCAGCTTCGGGGGGGCCCTAGCCAAAAACATTCAGTACTTC. This gives the protein CASFGGALAKNIQYF.